This TCR beta chain was obtained from a study of technical replicates of blood from a few donors. V lost 4 bases to trimming and J lost 7 bases; unmatched junction nucleotides: 17. The CDR3 extends over 17 amino acids. In germline, CDR1 is LNHDA, CDR2 SQIVND (reference sequence). This clone was seen just once. Libraries were prepared by immunoSEQ multiplex PCR; TCRdb keeps only in-frame clonotypes and omits some of them. The table lists fewer than 70,000 clones, more than 70% of them singletons. Material: PBMCs. This chain uses TRBV19 with TRBJ2-7, with 9 bases lining up with TRBD1. The TCR sequence derives from a human donor in good health. Some clones in this sample may be carry-over from other donors' samples. The CDR3 is CASSRAAPGQGTVEQYF. The CDR3 DNA follows: TGTGCCAGTAGTAGAGCTGCACCGGGACAGGGAACTGTAGAGCAGTACTTC.